This T cell receptor (beta chain) was sequenced in a study of radiotherapy plus CTLA-4 blockade in lung cancer. About the study: In approximately 17% of patients, objective responses were seen; approximately 34% had disease control. Study observations and caveats: Early blood T cell clone changes and increased post-radiation serum interferon-beta were reportedly the strongest response predictors. In blood, tumor-derived TCR clones expanded after radiotherapy plus ipilimumab.

This CDR3 contains 16 residues. Trimming removed 5 bases from V and 1 base from J, with 17 bases in between. The germline V gene has CDR1 SEHNR and CDR2 FQNEAQ (reference sequence). Receiving focal radiation plus CTLA-4 blockade with ipilimumab were patients who had chemo-refractory metastatic non-small-cell lung cancer. On this clone: Its antigen remains unidentified.

Here immunoSEQ multiplex PCR was the method, and the copy in TCRdb shows in-frame clones only, minus some. The sample has about 51,000 clones; about 76% are singletons. Specimen: peripheral blood, collected from a patient treated with radiotherapy plus ipilimumab. This clonotype was sampled from a human donor with non-small cell lung cancer who had a complete response to radiotherapy plus ipilimumab. The chain combines TRBV7-9 with TRBJ1-1; the D gene is possibly TRBD1 (5 bases). The CDR3 protein is CASSAPLTDQNTEAFF. CDR3 DNA: TGTGCCAGCAGCGCGCCTTTGACAGACCAGAACACTGAAGCTTTCTTT.